This TCR beta chain was observed in a study of CD8 T cells in ankylosing spondylitis. Study findings and constraints: Blood of patients with ankylosing spondylitis appeared to be characterized by a TCR beta motif of seven or eight highly homologous variants. Reports say disease-linked clones showed up significantly more in matched ankylosing spondylitis synovial fluid. Both synovial fluid and blood in reactive arthritis had previously been reported to carry some motif variants.

In its sample, this clonotype was seen many times. Its antigen is currently unknown. TCRdb ran MiXCR on the 5' RACE reads and lists one entry per CDR3 protein. The sample contains fewer than 650,000 distinct CDR3 sequences, roughly 13% of which appear only once. Germline CDR1 and CDR2: MNHEY and SVGAGI. V lost 4 bases and J lost 1, with 14 bases in between. The CDR3 consists of 16 residues. The chain combines TRBV6-5 with TRBJ1-5, with D possibly matching TRBD1 (6 bases). Sequenced input: blood, either unsorted or a sorted T cell fraction (not recorded which). The source of this sequence is a male donor with ankylosing spondylitis. The CDR3 bases are TGTGCCAGCAGTTCCCAGACAGGCTCGAGCAATCAGCCCCAGCATTTT. Translation gives CASSSQTGSSNQPQHF.